This TCR beta chain was recovered during a study of blood T cell repertoires in COVID-19. At the level of the study: Acute-phase and convalescent COVID-19 samples originated in the United States, Italy and Spain. In each case, the material was cDNA or gDNA derived from T cells, B-cell-depleted T cells, or PBMCs.

In the study's own analysis: Cell counts per sample came from amplifying reference gene primers. The method was immunoSEQ multiplex PCR; TCRdb's version includes in-frame clones alone and lacks a portion of them. The DNA was the basis for D and trimming; V, J and clone size are from that table. This sample carries hundreds of thousands of clones, approximately 86% of them seen once, and the ten largest clones take over 1%. This CDR3 spans 13 amino acids. Germline V gives CDR1 LGHDT, CDR2 YNNKEL (reference sequence). V was clipped by 2 bases and J by 8 bases, with 10 bases between them. This chain joins TRBV3-1 (or the pseudogene TRBV3-2) and TRBJ2-1, with D possibly matching TRBD1 (6 bases). Sequences were obtained from peripheral blood. This sequence was found in a man between 65 and 79 years old with acute or convalescent COVID-19. The CDR3 nucleotides are TGTGCCAGCAGCCAAATAGGGGGATATGAGCAGTTCTTC. Protein sequence: CASSQIGGYEQFF.